The 24 T cell receptor beta chains listed next were all sequenced from one sample in a study of blood T cells in healthy people across ages. Through a sample-barcoded 5' primer and a J-beta primer mix, a second PCR was run for about 6 to 11 cycles. MiXCR, run by TCRdb on the 5' RACE reads, gives a single entry per CDR3 protein. The table has some 1.4 million distinct CDR3 sequences, approximately 40% seen once. The sample taken for sequencing was blood. All receptors derive from a young woman in good health.

The rearrangement uses TRBV18 and TRBJ1-1, with 8 bases fitting TRBD1. In germline, CDR1 is KGHSH, CDR2 LQKENI. CDR3 length equals 15 residues. V trimming: 4 bases; J trimming: 2 bases; junction bases outside the gene matches: 6. The CDR3 region has the DNA TGTGCCAGCTCACTCGGGACAGGACCCAACACTGAAGCTTTCTTT. This gives the protein CASSLGTGPNTEAFF.

A few counts support this clonotype. V usage is TRBV11-2 and J usage is TRBJ2-7; D is possibly TRBD2 (5 bases). The germline V gene encodes CDR1 SGHAT and CDR2 FQNNGV. The germline V and J ends were trimmed by 5 bases and 1 base, with 12 bases remaining between them. The CDR3 extends over 14 amino acids. The CDR3 protein is CASSQTGISYEQYF. CDR3 nucleotides: TGTGCCAGCAGCCAAACCGGGATTTCCTACGAGCAGTACTTC.

This chain uses TRBV6-6 with TRBJ2-5; 7 bases align to TRBD1. Losses at the gene ends were 2 bases for V and 1 base for J; bases not matched to a gene: 4. Germline V CDR1 and CDR2: MNHNY, SVGAGI (reference sequence). The CDR3 runs to 15 residues. CDR3 bases: TGTGCCAGCAGTTACGCTGGGACAGCCCAAGAGACCCAGTACTTC. Amino acid sequence: CASSYAGTAQETQYF.

This clonotype was detected a few times. The chain carries TRBV6-1 and TRBJ1-5; 7 positions agree with TRBD1. The CDR3 loop spans 13 amino acids. The germline CDR1 and CDR2 sequences are MNHNS and SASEGT. V shed 5 bases, J shed 5 bases, and the junction held 3 bases outside the gene matches. The CDR3 spells CASSITGDQPQHF. The CDR3, as DNA: TGTGCCAGCAGTATTACAGGGGATCAGCCCCAGCATTTT.

This clonotype has ten or more counts. J is TRBJ2-7 and V is TRBV20-1; D gene unclear. Germline CDR1 is DFQATT and CDR2 is SNEGSKA (reference sequence). The CDR3 runs 12 residues. V was shortened by 6 bases and J by 1 base, with 10 bases between the two germline ends. For the CDR3, the DNA is TGCAGTGCAAGGCCACCTTCCTACGAGCAGTACTTC. The encoded protein is CSARPPSYEQYF.

The chain has TRBV2 and TRBJ1-2; D may be TRBD1 (6 bases). This CDR3 spans 14 amino acids. V was trimmed by 1 base and J by 6 bases, leaving 12 bases between them. Germline values: CDR1 SNHLY, CDR2 FYNNEI. The CDR3 loop is CASSEGLGANGYTF. The CDR3 DNA follows: TGTGCCAGCAGTGAAGGGTTGGGGGCTAATGGCTACACCTTC.

This chain links TRBV10-3 with TRBJ1-3; D is possibly TRBD1 (6 bases). The germline V and J ends were trimmed by 10 bases and 0 bases, with 22 bases remaining between them. CDR3 length: 17 amino acids. Germline CDR1 reads ENHRY; CDR2 reads SYGVKD. The DNA for the CDR3 is TGTGCCACCGAGGGGGGGGCCCTTCCCTTCTCTGGAAACACCATATATTTT. Translation: CATEGGALPFSGNTIYF.

Only a few counts were recorded for this clonotype. The CDR3 bases are TGTGCCAGCAGTGAATTTACCAGGGTAATCGCCGAGCAGTACTTC. As protein: CASSEFTRVIAEQYF. The chain is built from TRBV2 and TRBJ2-4; weak D call: TRBD1 (5 bases). The better agreement between TRBJ2-7 and the DNA end casts doubt on the J call. CDR3 length equals 15 residues. Per germline, CDR1 SNHLY and CDR2 FYNNEI.

This chain links TRBV7-9 with TRBJ1-2; D possibly corresponds to TRBD1 (6 bases). Germline-derived CDR1 and CDR2 are SEHNR and FQNEAQ (reference sequence). The V end was cut by 5 bases, the J end by 4 bases, with 20 bases between. The CDR3 is made up of 16 amino acids. In DNA, the CDR3 is TGTGCCAGCAGCCCACGAGGGGGAGGACAGTTCTATGGCTACACCTTC. It translates to CASSPRGGGQFYGYTF.

The chain uses TRBV11-3 and TRBJ2-5; 7 positions match TRBD1. The CDR3 extends over 16 amino acids. V trimming: 1 base; J trimming: 11 bases; junction bases outside the gene matches: 16. Germline-derived CDR1 and CDR2 are SGHNT and YENEEA. DNA for the CDR3: TGTGCCAGCAGCTTAGTCTCGACAGGGATCTACAATGAGCAGTACTTC. Translating it yields CASSLVSTGIYNEQYF.

The V and J genes are TRBV18 and TRBJ2-1, with 9 bases matching TRBD2. The CDR3 is made up of 19 amino acids. Germline V gives CDR1 KGHSH, CDR2 LQKENI. Losses at the gene ends were 2 bases for V and 7 bases for J; bases not matched to a gene: 18. The CDR3 sequence is CASSPSGGIGTSLLNEQFF. As DNA, the CDR3 is TGTGCCAGCTCACCATCGGGGGGAATAGGGACTAGCCTACTAAATGAGCAGTTCTTC.

Comments on this clonotype: Germline is not matched at one junction end, which may reflect a read error. This sequence joins TRBV2 and TRBJ2-1; 9 nucleotides line up with TRBD2. The germline CDR1 and CDR2 sequences are SNHLY and FYNNEI. The CDR3 has 17 residues. As DNA, the CDR3 is TGTGCCAGCACCGATTTAGAGACTAGCGGAATCTACATTGAGCAGTTCTTC. Amino acids: CASTDLETSGIYIEQFF.

This clonotype has a handful of counts. This chain connects TRBV20-1 to TRBJ1-1, with 7 bases that match TRBD1. J gave up 6 bases and V 4 bases, and 2 bases lay outside the gene matches. Germline V gene lookup returns CDR1 DFQATT and CDR2 SNEGSKA (reference sequence). The CDR3 covers 11 residues. Here the CDR3 reads CSAMGQSEAFF. CDR3 nucleotide sequence: TGCAGTGCTATGGGACAGTCTGAAGCTTTCTTT.

This chain uses TRBV12-3 or TRBV12-4 with TRBJ2-3, with TRBD2 as a possible D gene (5 bases). The CDR3 has 11 residues. Trimming took off 11 bases at V and 5 bases at J, with 11 bases between the two ends. This CDR3 reads CAQHGGDTQYF. The CDR3 DNA sequence: TGTGCCCAGCACGGAGGAGATACGCAGTATTTT.

The sample holds a few counts of this clonotype. The chain has TRBV4-1 and TRBJ2-7, with TRBD2 identical over 12 bases. Germline CDR1 MGHRA, CDR2 YSYEKL. Trimming cost V 0 bases and J 4 bases; bases outside gene matches: 10. The CDR3 is 18 residues long. This chain's CDR3 is CASSQDTGLAGGIYEQYF. The CDR3 nucleotides read TGCGCCAGCAGCCAAGATACGGGGCTAGCGGGGGGGATTTACGAGCAGTACTTC.

This clonotype was seen only a few times. At one end, the junction sequence differs from germline, possibly due to a read error. V usage is TRBV4-2 and J usage is TRBJ1-2, with D possibly matching TRBD1 (5 bases). CDR1 and CDR2 (germline): LGHNA, YNFKEQ. The CDR3 contains 14 residues. In DNA, the CDR3 is TGTGCCAGCAGCCAAGAGGTGTGGGACTACGGCTACACCTTC. Encoded protein: CASSQEVWDYGYTF.

This clonotype came up a few times. The chain has TRBV7-2 and TRBJ1-1; D is perhaps TRBD1 (5 bases). This CDR3 comprises 14 residues. The V gene's germline CDR1 is SGHTA and CDR2 FQGNSA. Trimming took off 1 base at V and 4 bases at J, with 10 bases between the two ends. The CDR3 region is CASSLEGRGTEAFF. CDR3 nucleotides: TGTGCCAGCAGCTTAGAGGGGAGGGGCACTGAAGCTTTCTTT.

The chain employs TRBV6-2 or TRBV6-3 and TRBJ2-1; 14 bases map to TRBD2. Germline CDR1 and CDR2: MNHEY and SVGEGT. The J segment lost 6 bases and the V segment lost 0 bases, leaving 10 bases of the junction unmatched. There are 19 residues in the CDR3. CDR3 nucleotides: TGTGCCAGCAGTTACTCGGGGACTAGCGGGAGTCCCACCTTCAATGAGCAGTTCTTC. Translation gives CASSYSGTSGSPTFNEQFF.

A remark on this clonotype: One junction end does not reproduce the germline sequence, and a read error may be involved. The chain combines TRBV12-3 or TRBV12-4 with TRBJ2-1; tentatively, D is TRBD1 (6 bases). This CDR3 is 11 amino acids long. The CDR3 DNA reads TGTGCCTGCAGGGGTGTCTCTGAGCAGTTCTTC. This translates into CACRGVSEQFF.

The chain carries TRBV5-1 and TRBJ1-4, with TRBD1 matching over 8 bases. The V gene's germline CDR1 is SGHRS and CDR2 YFSETQ. CDR3 length equals 18 residues. Trimming took 1 base from V and 8 from J; bases not matched to a gene: 16. CDR3 nucleotides: TGCGCCAGCAGCTTGACCTACACTATCCAGGGGGCCGGAGAAAAACTGTTTTTT. Translated, it gives CASSLTYTIQGAGEKLFF.

The rearrangement uses TRBV7-9 and TRBJ1-6; D is unclear. V gave up 7 bases and J gave up 10 bases, with 8 bases separating them. CDR1 and CDR2 from the germline V gene are SEHNR and FQNEAQ (reference sequence). This CDR3 has 11 amino acids. CDR3 coding DNA: TGTGCCAGCACGGATGTATCACCCCTCCACTTT. Translating it yields CASTDVSPLHF. The complete variable domain, with remaining parts taken from reference TRBV7-9 and TRBJ1-6, reads DTGVSQNPRHKITKRGQNVTFRCDPISEHNRLYWYRQTLGQGPEFLTYFQNEAQLEKSRLLSDRFSAERPKGSFSTLEIQRTEQGDSAMYLCASTDVSPLHFGNGTRLTVT.

The chain employs TRBV3-1 and TRBJ2-7; 8 nucleotides line up with TRBD1. CDR3 length: 15 amino acids. Germline V gene sequence: CDR1 LGHDT, CDR2 YNNKEL (reference sequence). Trimming at V came to 0 bases and at J to 2 bases, leaving 3 bases not matched to a gene. Written as DNA, the CDR3 is TGTGCCAGCAGCCAAGAACAGGGGGTCCCCTACGAGCAGTACTTC. Its translation: CASSQEQGVPYEQYF.

The V call is TRBV29-1, the J call TRBJ2-5; D perhaps matches TRBD2 (5 bases). The V end lost 4 bases, the J end lost 13 bases, and 19 bases lay between the germline ends. Germline CDR1 and CDR2: SQVTM and ANQGSEA. The CDR3 runs to 12 residues. The CDR3 protein is CSVASDSYERYF. CDR3 DNA: TGCAGCGTTGCTTCGGACTCCTACGAGCGGTACTTC.

This clonotype occurred a few times. This rearrangement joins TRBV3-1 to TRBJ2-7, with D uncertain. Germline lookup yields CDR1 LGHDT and CDR2 YNNKEL (reference sequence). The V and J ends lost 1 base and 4 bases respectively, with 11 bases between them. This CDR3 region has 14 residues. The CDR3 is CASSQGGSRYEQYF. The CDR3, as DNA: TGTGCCAGCAGCCAAGGGGGTAGCCGGTACGAGCAGTACTTC.